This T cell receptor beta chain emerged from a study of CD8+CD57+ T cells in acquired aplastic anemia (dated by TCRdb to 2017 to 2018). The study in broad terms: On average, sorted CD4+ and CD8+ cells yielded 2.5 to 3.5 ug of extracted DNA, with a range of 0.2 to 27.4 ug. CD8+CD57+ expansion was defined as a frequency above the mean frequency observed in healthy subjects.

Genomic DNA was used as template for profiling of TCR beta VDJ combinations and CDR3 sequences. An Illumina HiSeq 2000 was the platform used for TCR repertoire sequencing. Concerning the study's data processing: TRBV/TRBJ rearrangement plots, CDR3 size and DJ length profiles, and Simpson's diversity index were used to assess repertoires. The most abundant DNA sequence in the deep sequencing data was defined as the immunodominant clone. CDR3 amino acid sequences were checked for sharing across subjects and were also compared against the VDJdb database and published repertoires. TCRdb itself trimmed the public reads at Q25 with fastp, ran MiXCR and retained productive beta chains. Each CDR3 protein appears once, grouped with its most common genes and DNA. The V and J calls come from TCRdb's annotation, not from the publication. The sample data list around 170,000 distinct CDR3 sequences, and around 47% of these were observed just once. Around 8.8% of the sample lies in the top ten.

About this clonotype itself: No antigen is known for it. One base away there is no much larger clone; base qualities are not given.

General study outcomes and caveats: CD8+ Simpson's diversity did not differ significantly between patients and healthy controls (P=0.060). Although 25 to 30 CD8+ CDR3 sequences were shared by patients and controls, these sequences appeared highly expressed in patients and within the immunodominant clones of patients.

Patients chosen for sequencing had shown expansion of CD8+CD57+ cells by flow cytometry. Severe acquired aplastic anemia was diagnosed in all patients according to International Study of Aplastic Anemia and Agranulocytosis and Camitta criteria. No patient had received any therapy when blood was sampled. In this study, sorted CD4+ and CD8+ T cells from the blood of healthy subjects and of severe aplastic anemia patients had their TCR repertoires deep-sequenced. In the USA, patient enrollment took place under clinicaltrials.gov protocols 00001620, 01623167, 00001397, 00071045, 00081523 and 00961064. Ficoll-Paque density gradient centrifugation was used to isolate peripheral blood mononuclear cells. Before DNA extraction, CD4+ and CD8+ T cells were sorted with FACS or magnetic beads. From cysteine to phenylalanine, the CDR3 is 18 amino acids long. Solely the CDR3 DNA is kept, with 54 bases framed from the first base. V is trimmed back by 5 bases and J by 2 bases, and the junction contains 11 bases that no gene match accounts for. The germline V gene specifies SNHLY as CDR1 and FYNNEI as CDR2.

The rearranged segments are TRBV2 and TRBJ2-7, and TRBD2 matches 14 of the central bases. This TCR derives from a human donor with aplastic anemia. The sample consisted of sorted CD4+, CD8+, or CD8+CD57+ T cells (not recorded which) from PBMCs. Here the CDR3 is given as CASSPRLAGGLDTYEQYF. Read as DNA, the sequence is TGTGCCAGCAGTCCTAGACTAGCGGGAGGGCTCGATACCTACGAGCAGTACTTC.